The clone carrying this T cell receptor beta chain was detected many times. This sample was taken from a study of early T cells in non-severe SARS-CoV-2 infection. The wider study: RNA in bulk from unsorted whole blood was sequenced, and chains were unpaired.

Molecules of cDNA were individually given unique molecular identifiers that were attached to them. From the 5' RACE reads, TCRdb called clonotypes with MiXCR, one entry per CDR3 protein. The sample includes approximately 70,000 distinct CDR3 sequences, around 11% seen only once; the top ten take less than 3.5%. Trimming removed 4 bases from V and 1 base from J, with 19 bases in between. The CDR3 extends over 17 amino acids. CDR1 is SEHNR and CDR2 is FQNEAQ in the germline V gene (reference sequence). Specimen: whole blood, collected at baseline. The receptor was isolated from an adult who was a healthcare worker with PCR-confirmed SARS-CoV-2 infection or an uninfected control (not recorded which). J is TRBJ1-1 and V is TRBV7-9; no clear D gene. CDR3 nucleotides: TGTGCCAGCAGCTCGGCGCGGGGAGGGAGCAGGAACACTGAAGCTTTCTTT. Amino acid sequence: CASSSARGGSRNTEAFF.